This T cell receptor beta chain was captured in a study of cytomegalovirus exposure and HLA in healthy donors (dated 2017 in TCRdb). With regard to the full study: According to an earlier analysis of 550 to 750 of the donors, some 180 million T cells yielded some 120 million unique TCR beta sequences and 276 Gb of sequence data. Rather than using new phenotypic data, the later analysis identified candidate immune exposures from TCR beta sequences and from how often those sequences occurred across donors. Among the approximately 400 genotyped donors, roughly 80% belonged to the genetic ancestry cluster associated with self-reported Caucasian donors. An early release covering 550 to 650 HLA-typed donors comprised about 300 gigabases of sequencing data and 85 million or so unique TCR sequences. To decide whether each TCR beta V gene segment behaved as functional or pseudogenic, an earlier analysis of fewer than 750 of the donors relied on high-throughput TCR beta sequencing. In addition to the first cohort of roughly 670 subjects, a separate validation cohort of 120 different subjects was used. Typing coverage differed by locus: A, B, C, DRB1 and DQB1 were typed in about 620-630 donors, DQA1 in 522, DPA1 in some 600, and DPB1 in 450 to 480. In a later genetic analysis, genome-wide SNP genotypes for about three fifths of the roughly 670 donors were used, and that subset was treated as a discovery cohort. The study aimed to test whether cataloging public T cell receptors could reveal signatures of past pathogen exposure. To study patterns of TCR occurrence, a later analysis re-analyzed previously published TCR beta repertoires from 700 or so donors and added high-resolution HLA genotyping. To predict cytomegalovirus infection status, the study combined high-throughput TCR immunosequencing, statistical association of individual TCRs with disease status, and machine learning. All discovery cohort repertoires had been generated on a single sequencing platform. Roughly five DR-DQ haplotypes were treated as single units for association and clustering because of strong linkage in the cohort. Alongside the repertoire data, information on donor age, sex, ethnicity and CMV serostatus was compiled. The study profiled the T cell repertoires of 500 to 800 subjects by immunosequencing and related them to cytomegalovirus serostatus. HLA typing covered class I and class II loci at four-digit resolution. Among some 410 genotyped donors of the cohort, an average of approximately 230,000 unique TCR beta nucleotide sequences were sequenced per donor, around 20% of them non-productive.

As encoded in the germline V gene (reference sequence), CDR1 is LNHDA while CDR2 is SQIVND. Trimmed from V: 6 bases; trimmed from J: 10 bases; junction bases lacking a gene match: 11. The CDR3 covers 14 residues, taking in both the cysteine and the phenylalanine. The sequence is cut down to CDR3 DNA, 42 bases in frame from base 1. About this clone itself: Its recognized antigen is unknown. Base qualities are missing; no much larger clone stands one base away.

In total, 600 or so healthy bone marrow donors made up the cohort. Cohort members were all nominally healthy when sampled, although unrecorded immune exposures were likely present. The donor was CMV seropositive and belonged to the group of some 290 seropositive cohort members. A peripheral blood sample was collected from each donor, and TCR beta sequencing was performed on peripheral blood mononuclear cells. The Qiagen DNeasy Blood Extraction Kit was used to extract genomic DNA from the blood cell samples. The method was the immunoSEQ multiplex PCR assay. A mixture of 60 forward primers for TCR Vbeta segments and 13 reverse primers for TCR Jbeta segments was used in the multiplex PCR. A multiplex PCR assay on genomic DNA amplified the CDR3 region of rearranged TCR beta genes. The amplified TCR beta libraries were sequenced on the Illumina HiSeq System as 87-base-pair reads. Turning to the authors' computational methods: Across the 500 to 850 repertoires, a later analysis counted roughly 77 million unique TCR beta chains, around 11 million of which were shared by at least two donors. Raw reads were error-corrected and collapsed into unique sequences by a nearest-neighbor algorithm in which closely related sequences were merged to remove PCR and sequencing errors. CDR3 sequences were aligned to IMGT reference sequences to assign V, D and J gene segments. For a sequence to be retained, a match of at least six nucleotides to both a V gene segment and a J gene segment was required. A rearrangement counted as productive if the CDR3 had no stop codons and remained in frame with V and J, and every other rearrangement counted as non-productive. CDR3 was defined by IMGT convention, running from the second conserved V-encoded cysteine to the conserved J-encoded phenylalanine. The earlier analysis of fewer than 750 of the donors excluded sequences that lacked an unambiguous match to a single V gene segment. In an earlier analysis of 450 to 750 of the donors, a V segment was called functional when productive rearrangements were above 56.7%, and segregating when the standard deviation between donors exceeded 5%. To diagnose cytomegalovirus status from the catalog of TCR beta chain sequences, a statistical classification framework was built. A later analysis assigned V and J genes by comparing TCR nucleotide sequences with IMGT/GENE-DB human TR gene sequences. A later analysis assigned CDR3 sequences and most-parsimonious VDJ recombination scenarios with the TCRdist pipeline. In a later analysis, each TCR beta chain was defined by its CDR3 amino acid sequence together with its V-gene family, and reads lacking a unique V-gene family were excluded. To address suspected cross-contamination and a sequencing artifact, a later analysis removed under 600 highly shared, low-generation-probability nucleotide sequences. In a later analysis, a clonal expansion index for each public chain was calculated from normalized within-repertoire ranks of inferred template counts. A later analysis computed generation probabilities with a VDJ recombination model fitted to out-of-frame rearrangements, and checked the results against IGoR. In a later analysis, hypergeometric tests were used to score TCR-TCR, TCR-HLA and TCR-CMV co-occurrence, with a repertoire-size bias correction applied to TCR pairs. False discovery rates were estimated in a later analysis by permuting HLA or CMV assignments 20 times. In a later analysis, co-occurring TCRs were grouped using DBSCAN, and TCRdist sequence similarity was added for clustering within HLA-allele-positive subsets. Repertoires with fewer than 30,000 or more than 120,000 public chains, plus five repertoires with anomalous nucleotide sharing, were excluded from co-occurrence clustering. TCRdb took over this immuneACCESS table, retaining in-frame rearrangements with V and J assigned. Such tables are incomplete; in checked studies, under half of the missing clones stem from an unresolved V gene, and the remainder is unexplained. V, J and clone size were drawn from that table, and D and trimming were deduced from the DNA. Recorded for this sample are under 200,000 clones; around 80% of them occurred a single time. Roughly 2.1% of the sample rests with the top ten.

General findings and caveats noted by the study authors: HLA typing was unavailable for some donors at each locus, so association tests used only the typed subset. Some IMGT-functional V segments, including TRBV6-2 and TRBV6-3, could not be told apart with the 87-base-pair reads, so those segments were excluded. A group of highly shared sequence variants was considered likely to be a technical artifact of the sequencing pipeline. An earlier analysis of approximately 530 of the donors showed that most TCR beta V segments appeared in productive rearrangements either about 87% or about 30% of the time, which broadly matched IMGT annotations. Assigning TCR associations to individual alleles was difficult when HLA alleles, especially DR and DQ, strongly co-occurred. According to a later analysis, TCR association rates differed among HLA loci, with DRB1 alleles showing the most associated TCRs and HLA-C alleles showing the fewest. Cytomegalovirus status was reported to be diagnosed by the classifier with high specificity and sensitivity in both the original and validation cohorts. In the study, around 150 TCR beta chains were listed as associated with cytomegalovirus. Presence/absence analyses assumed roughly uniform sequencing depth across donors, an assumption that may not hold. A later analysis found that HLA-associated TCR beta chains were more clonally expanded and had lower generation probabilities than equally common non-associated chains. The earlier analysis of 587 of the donors excluded around 17 rarely observed V segments, including chromosome 9 orphons, because counts were too low. A later analysis associated approximately 17,000 TCR beta sequences with specific HLA alleles at a false discovery rate of 0.05. The authors suggested that the approach could potentially be extended to other disease states and immunological phenotypes. This cohort had only TCR beta chains sequenced, and the lack of alpha or paired-chain data limited which features could be detected. A further reported finding was that TCR beta sequences accurately predicted the HLA-A and HLA-B alleles for most subjects in the first cohort. In a later genetic analysis, a missense DCLRE1C variant was associated with V-gene and J-gene trimming of TCR beta chains, and the association was replicated in an independent cohort. In a later genetic analysis, fewer N-insertions in productive TCRs were reported among donors in an Asian-associated ancestry cluster than the approximately 670-donor mean. According to a later analysis, parvovirus B19, influenza, CMV and Epstein-Barr virus appeared linked to several top co-occurrence clusters. Most CMV-associated TCR beta chains appeared to be HLA-restricted in a later analysis, and the HLA associations seemed to be driven largely by CMV exposure. In vitro tests confirmed that a few of the cytomegalovirus-associated TCR beta chains recognize cytomegalovirus antigens. While some public TCRs were present in many individuals, most TCR sequences turned up only very rarely across donors. Immune exposure information for the cohort was limited to CMV serostatus. Linkage disequilibrium might explain the correlated functional status among segregating V segments, but an unknown experimental factor could not be excluded.

The TCR originated in a woman aged 18-29 years in good health and CMV-seropositive. The chain links TRBV19 with TRBJ1-4; 7 bases in between match TRBD1. The sample taken for sequencing was PBMCs. CDR3 loop: CASSRYRGGGKLFF. The bases read TGTGCCAGTAGCCGATACAGGGGAGGCGGAAAACTGTTTTTT. Supplemented by the reference TRBV19 and TRBJ1-4 proteins around the CDR3, the complete variable domain is DGGITQSPKYLFRKEGQNVTLSCEQNLNHDAMYWYRQDPGQGLRLIYYSQIVNDFQKGDIAEGYSVSREKKESFPLTVTSAQKNPTAFYLCASSRYRGGGKLFFGSGTQLSVL.